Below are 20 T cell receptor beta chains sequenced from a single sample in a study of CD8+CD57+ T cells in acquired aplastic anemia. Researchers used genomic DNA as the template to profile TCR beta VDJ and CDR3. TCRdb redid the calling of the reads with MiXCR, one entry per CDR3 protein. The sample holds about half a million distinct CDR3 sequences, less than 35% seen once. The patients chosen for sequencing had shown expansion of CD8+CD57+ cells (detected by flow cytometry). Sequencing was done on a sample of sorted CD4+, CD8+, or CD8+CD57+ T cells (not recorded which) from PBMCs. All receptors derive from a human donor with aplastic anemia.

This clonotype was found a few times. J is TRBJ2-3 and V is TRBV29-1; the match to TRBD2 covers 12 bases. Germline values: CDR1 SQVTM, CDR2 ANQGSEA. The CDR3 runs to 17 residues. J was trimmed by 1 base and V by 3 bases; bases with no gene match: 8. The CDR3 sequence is CSVEVDLAGGRTDTQYF. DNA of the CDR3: TGCAGCGTTGAGGTGGATCTAGCGGGGGGGCGCACAGATACGCAGTATTTT.

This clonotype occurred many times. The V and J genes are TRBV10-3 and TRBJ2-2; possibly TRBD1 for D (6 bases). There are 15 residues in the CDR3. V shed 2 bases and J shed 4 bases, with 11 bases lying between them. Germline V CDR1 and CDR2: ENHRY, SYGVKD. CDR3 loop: CAISEGQGFTGELFF. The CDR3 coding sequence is TGTGCCATCAGTGAGGGGCAGGGGTTCACCGGGGAGCTGTTTTTT.

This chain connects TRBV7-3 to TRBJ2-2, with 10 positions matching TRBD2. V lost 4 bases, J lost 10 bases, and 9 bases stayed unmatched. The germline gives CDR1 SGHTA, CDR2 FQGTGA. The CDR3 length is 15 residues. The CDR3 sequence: CASSSGTSATEELFF. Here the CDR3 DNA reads TGTGCCAGCAGCTCCGGGACTAGCGCGACGGAGGAGCTGTTTTTT.

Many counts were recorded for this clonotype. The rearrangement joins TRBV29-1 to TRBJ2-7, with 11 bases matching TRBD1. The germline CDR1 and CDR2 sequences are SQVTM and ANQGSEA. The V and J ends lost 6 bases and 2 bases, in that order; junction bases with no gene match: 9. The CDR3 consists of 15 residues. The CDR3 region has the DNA TGCAGCGTGGGACAGGGGGGATGGCCGGCCTACGAGCAGTACTTC. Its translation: CSVGQGGWPAYEQYF.

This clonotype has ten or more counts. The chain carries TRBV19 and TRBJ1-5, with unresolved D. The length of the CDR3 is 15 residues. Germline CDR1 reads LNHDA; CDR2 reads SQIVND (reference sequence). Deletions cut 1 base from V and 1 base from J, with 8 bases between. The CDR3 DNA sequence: TGTGCCAGTAGTATAGTCGCGGACAGCAATCAGCCCCAGCATTTT. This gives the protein CASSIVADSNQPQHF. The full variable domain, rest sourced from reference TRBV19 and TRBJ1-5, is DGGITQSPKYLFRKEGQNVTLSCEQNLNHDAMYWYRQDPGQGLRLIYYSQIVNDFQKGDIAEGYSVSREKKESFPLTVTSAQKNPTAFYLCASSIVADSNQPQHFGDGTRLSIL.

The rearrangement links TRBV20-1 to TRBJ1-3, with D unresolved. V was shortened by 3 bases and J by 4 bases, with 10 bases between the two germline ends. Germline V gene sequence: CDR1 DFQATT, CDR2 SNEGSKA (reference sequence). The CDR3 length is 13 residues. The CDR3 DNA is TGCAGTGCTAGCCCGGAGGGAGGAAACACCATATATTTT. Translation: CSASPEGGNTIYF.

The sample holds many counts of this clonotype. The CDR3 sequence: CASSEEGRVNYGYTF. DNA for the CDR3: TGTGCCAGCAGTGAAGAGGGCAGGGTAAACTATGGCTACACCTTC. V gene TRBV2 combines with J gene TRBJ1-2, with D perhaps TRBD1 (5 bases). This CDR3 region has 15 residues. Trimming cost V 1 base and J 2 bases, with 11 bases left between them. Looked up from germline, CDR1 is SNHLY and CDR2 is FYNNEI.

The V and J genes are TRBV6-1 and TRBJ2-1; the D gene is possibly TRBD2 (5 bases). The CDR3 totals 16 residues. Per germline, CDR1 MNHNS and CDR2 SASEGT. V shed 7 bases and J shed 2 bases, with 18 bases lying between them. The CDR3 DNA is TGTGCCAGCACCAAAGAACTAGGTAGGACCTACAATGAGCAGTTCTTC. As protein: CASTKELGRTYNEQFF.

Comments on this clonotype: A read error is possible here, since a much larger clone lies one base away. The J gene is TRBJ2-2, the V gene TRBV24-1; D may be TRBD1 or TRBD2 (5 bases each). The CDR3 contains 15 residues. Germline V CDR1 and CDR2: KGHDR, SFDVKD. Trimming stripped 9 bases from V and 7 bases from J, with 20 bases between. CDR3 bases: TGTGCCACCGGTGTTTCCGGGACGAGCAGCGGGGAGCTGTTTTTT. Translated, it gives CATGVSGTSSGELFF.

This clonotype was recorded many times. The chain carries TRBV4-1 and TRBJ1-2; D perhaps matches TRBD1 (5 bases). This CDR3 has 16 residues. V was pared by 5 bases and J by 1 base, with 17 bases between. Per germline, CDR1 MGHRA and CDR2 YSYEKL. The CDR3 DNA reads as TGCGCCAGCAGCGCTCAGGCGGGGGGTCGTAACTATGGCTACACCTTC. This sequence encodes CASSAQAGGRNYGYTF.

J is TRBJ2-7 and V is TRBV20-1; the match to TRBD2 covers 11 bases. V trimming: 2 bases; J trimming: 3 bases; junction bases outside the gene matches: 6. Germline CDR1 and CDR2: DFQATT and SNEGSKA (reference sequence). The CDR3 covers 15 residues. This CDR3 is CSARQLAGVYYEQYF. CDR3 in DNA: TGCAGTGCTAGACAACTAGCGGGAGTCTACTACGAGCAGTACTTC.

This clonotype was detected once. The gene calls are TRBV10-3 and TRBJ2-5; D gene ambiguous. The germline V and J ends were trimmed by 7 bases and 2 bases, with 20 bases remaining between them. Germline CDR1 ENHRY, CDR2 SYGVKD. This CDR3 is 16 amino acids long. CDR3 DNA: TGTGCCATCAAAATCTGGGTTGGTACGGTTCAAGAGACCCAGTACTTC. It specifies CAIKIWVGTVQETQYF.

CDR3 in amino acids: CASSGLAGYSYEQYF. The CDR3 DNA reads TGTGCCAGCAGTGGACTAGCGGGGTACTCCTACGAGCAGTACTTC. The chain recombines TRBV6-1 with TRBJ2-7; 11 bases are a match to TRBD2. The junction had 2 bases not matched to a gene; V was cut back by 4 bases and J by 0 bases. Germline-derived CDR1 and CDR2 are MNHNS and SASEGT. The CDR3 runs to 15 residues.

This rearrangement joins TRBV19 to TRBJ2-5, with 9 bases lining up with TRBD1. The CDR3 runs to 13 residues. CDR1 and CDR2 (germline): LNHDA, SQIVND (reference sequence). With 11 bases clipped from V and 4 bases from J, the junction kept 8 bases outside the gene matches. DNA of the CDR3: TGTGCCTCAGAGACAGGGGGAGGAGAGACCCAGTACTTC. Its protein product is CASETGGGETQYF.

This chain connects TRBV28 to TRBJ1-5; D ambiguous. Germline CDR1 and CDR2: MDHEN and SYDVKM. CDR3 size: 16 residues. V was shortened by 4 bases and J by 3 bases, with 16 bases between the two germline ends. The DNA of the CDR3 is TGTGCCAGCAGTTCCGCCCTAGGATTAATCAATCAGCCCCAGCATTTT. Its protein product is CASSSALGLINQPQHF.

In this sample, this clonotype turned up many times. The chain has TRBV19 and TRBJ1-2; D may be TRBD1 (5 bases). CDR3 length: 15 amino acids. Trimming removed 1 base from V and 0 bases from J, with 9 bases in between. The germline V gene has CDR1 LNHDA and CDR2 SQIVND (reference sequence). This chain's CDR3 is CASSIGDSTNYGYTF. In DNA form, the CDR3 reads TGTGCCAGTAGTATAGGTGACAGCACTAACTATGGCTACACCTTC.

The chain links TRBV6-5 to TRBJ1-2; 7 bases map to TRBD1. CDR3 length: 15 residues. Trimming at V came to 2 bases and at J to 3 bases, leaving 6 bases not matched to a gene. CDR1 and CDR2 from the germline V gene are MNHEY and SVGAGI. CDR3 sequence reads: CASSYTGAEYYGYTF. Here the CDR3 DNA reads TGTGCCAGCAGTTACACAGGGGCGGAGTACTATGGCTACACCTTC.

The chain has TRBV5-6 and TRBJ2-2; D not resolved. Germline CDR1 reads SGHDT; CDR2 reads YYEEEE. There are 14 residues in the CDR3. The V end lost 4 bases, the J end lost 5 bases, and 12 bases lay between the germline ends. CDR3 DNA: TGTGCCAGCAGCCCCCAGGATCGGACCGGGGAGCTGTTTTTT. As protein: CASSPQDRTGELFF.

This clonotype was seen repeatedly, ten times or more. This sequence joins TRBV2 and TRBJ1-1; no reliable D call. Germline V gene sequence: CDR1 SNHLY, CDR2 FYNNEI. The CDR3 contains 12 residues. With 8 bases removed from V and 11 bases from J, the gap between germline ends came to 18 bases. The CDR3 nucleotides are TGTGCCAGCGTACCGACAATCGGTGAGGCTTTCTTT. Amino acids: CASVPTIGEAFF.

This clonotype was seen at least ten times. CDR3 residues: CASSIGAGSNSPLHF. The CDR3 region has the DNA TGTGCCAGTAGTATAGGGGCAGGGAGCAATTCACCCCTCCACTTT. This chain links TRBV19 with TRBJ1-6; D is perhaps TRBD1 (5 bases). V lost 1 base and J lost 7, with 11 bases in between. The germline CDR1 and CDR2 sequences are LNHDA and SQIVND (reference sequence). This CDR3 has 15 amino acids. Looking up the rest from reference TRBV19 and TRBJ1-6 gives the full variable domain: DGGITQSPKYLFRKEGQNVTLSCEQNLNHDAMYWYRQDPGQGLRLIYYSQIVNDFQKGDIAEGYSVSREKKESFPLTVTSAQKNPTAFYLCASSIGAGSNSPLHFGNGTRLTVT.